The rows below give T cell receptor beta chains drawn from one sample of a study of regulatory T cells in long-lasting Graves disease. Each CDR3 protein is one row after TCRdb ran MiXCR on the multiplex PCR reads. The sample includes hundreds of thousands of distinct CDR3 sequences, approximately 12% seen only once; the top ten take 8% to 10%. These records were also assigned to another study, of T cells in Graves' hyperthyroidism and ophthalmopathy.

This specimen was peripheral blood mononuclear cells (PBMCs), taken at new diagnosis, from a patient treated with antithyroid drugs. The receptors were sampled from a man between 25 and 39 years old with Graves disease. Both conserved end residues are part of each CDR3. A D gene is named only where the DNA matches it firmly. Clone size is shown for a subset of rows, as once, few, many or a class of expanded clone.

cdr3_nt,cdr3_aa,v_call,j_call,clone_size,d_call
TGTGCCAGCACCCTTGACAGGCTCACGAATTCACCCCTCCACTTT,CASTLDRLTNSPLHF,TRBV12-3/TRBV12-4,TRBJ1-6,many,NA
TGTGCCAGCAGTTACAAGGCTCCCACAGTGGGTGGACCCTACGAGCAGTACTTC,CASSYKAPTVGGPYEQYF,TRBV6-5,TRBJ2-7,many,NA
TGCAATGCTAGTAAGGCTAGGTTAGCAGATACGCAGTATTTT,CNASKARLADTQYF,TRBV20-1,TRBJ2-3,NA,NA
TGTGCCAGCAATAGGTACAGGGCCTCTGGAAACACCATATATTTT,CASNRYRASGNTIYF,TRBV7-2,TRBJ1-3,many,NA
TGTGCTAGTGGTTTGAAACCCACTGAAGCTTTCTTT,CASGLKPTEAFF,TRBV12-5,TRBJ1-1,many,NA
TGTGCCAGTAGTAGGCGGGAGGGTTTCGCAGATACGCAGTATTTT,CASSRREGFADTQYF,TRBV19,TRBJ2-3,NA,TRBD2
TGTGCCAGCAAGTTGGGGAGATACGACGAGCAGTACTTC,CASKLGRYDEQYF,TRBV6-1,TRBJ2-7,NA,NA
TGTGCCAGCAGTTTAGTTGTAGCAGGGAGGGACGCTTTCTTT,CASSLVVAGRDAFF,TRBV28,TRBJ1-1,many,NA
TGTGCCATCAGTGACCCTACAGGGGGGGGCTATGGCTACACCTTC,CAISDPTGGGYGYTF,TRBV10-3,TRBJ1-2,many,TRBD1
TGTGCCATCAGTGAATCGTCCACAGATACGCAGTATTTT,CAISESSTDTQYF,TRBV10-3,TRBJ2-3,many,NA
TGTGCCAGCAGGGCCTGGGGACCCGAGCAGTACTTC,CASRAWGPEQYF,TRBV27,TRBJ2-7,many,NA
TGTGCCAGCAGCCGGACGGACCTCAATCAGCCCCAGCATTTT,CASSRTDLNQPQHF,TRBV7-9,TRBJ1-5,NA,NA
TGTGCCAGCAGTCTCCCGGGTTGGAATGAGCAGTTCTTC,CASSLPGWNEQFF,TRBV12-3/TRBV12-4,TRBJ2-1,many,NA
TGTGCCAGCAGCCACCTGACTAGCAGTTCCTACAATGAGCAGTTCTTC,CASSHLTSSSYNEQFF,TRBV7-3,TRBJ2-1,NA,TRBD2
TGCAGCGTTGGTCGGGAGTGGAAAGATACGCAGTATTTT,CSVGREWKDTQYF,TRBV29-1,TRBJ2-3,few,NA
TGTGCCAGCAGCTTCCTTACGGGAGAGACCCAGTACTTC,CASSFLTGETQYF,TRBV11-3,TRBJ2-5,many,NA
TGCAGTGCGCGACCCGGGACAGCTACCTACGAGCAGTACTTC,CSARPGTATYEQYF,TRBV20-1,TRBJ2-7,NA,TRBD1
TGTGCCAGCAGTTCAGCCGGGACAGTCTATGGCTACACCTTC,CASSSAGTVYGYTF,TRBV12-3/TRBV12-4,TRBJ1-2,many,TRBD1
TGTGCCAGCAGCGGCACTAGTACAGGGTACACCGGGGAGCTGTTTTTT,CASSGTSTGYTGELFF,TRBV9,TRBJ2-2,NA,NA